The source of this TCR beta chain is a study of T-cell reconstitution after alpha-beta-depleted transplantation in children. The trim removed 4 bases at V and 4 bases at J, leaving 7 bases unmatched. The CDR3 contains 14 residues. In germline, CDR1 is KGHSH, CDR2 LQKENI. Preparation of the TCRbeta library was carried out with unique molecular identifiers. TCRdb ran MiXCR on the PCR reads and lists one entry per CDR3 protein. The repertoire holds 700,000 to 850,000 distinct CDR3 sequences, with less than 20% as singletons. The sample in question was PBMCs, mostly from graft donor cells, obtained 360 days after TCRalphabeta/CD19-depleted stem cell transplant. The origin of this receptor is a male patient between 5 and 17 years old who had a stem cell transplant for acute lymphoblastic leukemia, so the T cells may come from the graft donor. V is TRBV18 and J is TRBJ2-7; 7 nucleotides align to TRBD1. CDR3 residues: CASSRTDRFYEQYF. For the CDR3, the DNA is TGTGCCAGCTCACGTACGGACAGGTTTTACGAGCAGTACTTC.